This T cell receptor (beta chain) comes out of a study of siplizumab effects on memory and regulatory T cells. General study findings and limits: Solely a minor proportion of alloreactive clones could be assigned to unstimulated subsets. Naive T cells seemed more diverse than memory cells; they also seemed major alloresponse contributors. Whether proliferating Tregs in siplizumab cultures suppress was not functionally confirmed.

This clone came up a few times. Antigen unknown. From germline, CDR1 is DFQATT and CDR2 SNEGSKA (reference sequence). V lost 5 bases and J 5 bases, leaving 9 bases between the germline ends. The CDR3 sequence is 11 residues long. Assays covered 10^5 or so TCR templates per sample. Produced via immunoSEQ multiplex PCR; TCRdb's table is partial and in-frame only. The sample contains about 120,000 clones, approximately 94% of which appear only once. Sequencing was done on a sample of non-Treg CD4+ T cells sorted from blood. This receptor was identified in a human donor in good health. The V gene is TRBV20-1, the J gene TRBJ1-1, with D unclear. CDR3 in amino acids: CSALDETEAFF. The CDR3 DNA sequence: TGCAGTGCTCTTGATGAAACTGAAGCTTTCTTT.